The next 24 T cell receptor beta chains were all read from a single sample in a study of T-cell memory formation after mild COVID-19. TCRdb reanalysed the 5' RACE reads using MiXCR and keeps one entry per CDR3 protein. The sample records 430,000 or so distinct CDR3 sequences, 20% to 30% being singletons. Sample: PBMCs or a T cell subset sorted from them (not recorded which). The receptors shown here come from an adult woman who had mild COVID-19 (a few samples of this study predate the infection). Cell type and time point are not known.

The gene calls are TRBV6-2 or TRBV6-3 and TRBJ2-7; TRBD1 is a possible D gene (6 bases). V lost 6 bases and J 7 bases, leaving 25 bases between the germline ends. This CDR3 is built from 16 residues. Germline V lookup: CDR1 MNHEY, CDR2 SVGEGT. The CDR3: CASSHFRMTEDREQYF. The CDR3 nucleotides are TGTGCCAGCAGCCATTTTCGTATGACAGAGGACAGAGAGCAGTACTTC.

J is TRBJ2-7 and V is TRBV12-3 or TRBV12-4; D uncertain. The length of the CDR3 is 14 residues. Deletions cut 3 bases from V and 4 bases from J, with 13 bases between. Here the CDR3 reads CASSLSNLGYEQYF. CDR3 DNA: TGTGCCAGCAGTTTGAGTAATCTCGGGTACGAGCAGTACTTC.

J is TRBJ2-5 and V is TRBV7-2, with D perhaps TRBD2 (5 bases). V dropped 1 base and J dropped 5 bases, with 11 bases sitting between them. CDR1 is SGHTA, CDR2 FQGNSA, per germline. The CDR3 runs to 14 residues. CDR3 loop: CASSLEASWETQYF. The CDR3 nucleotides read TGTGCCAGCAGCTTAGAGGCTAGCTGGGAGACCCAGTACTTC.

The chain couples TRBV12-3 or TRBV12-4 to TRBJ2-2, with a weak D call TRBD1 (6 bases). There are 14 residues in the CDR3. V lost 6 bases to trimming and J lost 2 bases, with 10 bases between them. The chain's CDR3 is CASRTGINTGELFF. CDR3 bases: TGTGCCAGCAGAACAGGGATTAACACCGGGGAGCTGTTTTTT.

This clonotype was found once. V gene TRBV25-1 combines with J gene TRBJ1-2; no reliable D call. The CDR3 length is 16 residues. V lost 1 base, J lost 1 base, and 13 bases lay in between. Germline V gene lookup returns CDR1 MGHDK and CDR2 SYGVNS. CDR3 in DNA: TGTGCCAGCAGTGAATGGGTGTCCACGGGTAACTATGGCTACACCTTC. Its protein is CASSEWVSTGNYGYTF.

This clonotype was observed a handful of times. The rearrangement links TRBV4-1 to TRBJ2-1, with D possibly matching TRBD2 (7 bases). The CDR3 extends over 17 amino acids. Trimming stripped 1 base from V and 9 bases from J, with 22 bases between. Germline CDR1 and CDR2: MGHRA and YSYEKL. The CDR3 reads CASSQGARGRGRGEQFF. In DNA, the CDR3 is TGCGCCAGCAGCCAAGGGGCTAGAGGGAGGGGCAGGGGTGAGCAGTTCTTC.

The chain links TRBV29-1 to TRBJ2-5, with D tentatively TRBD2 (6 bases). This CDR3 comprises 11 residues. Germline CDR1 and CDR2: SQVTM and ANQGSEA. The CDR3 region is CSIREKETQYF. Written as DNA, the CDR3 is TGCAGTATCCGGGAGAAAGAGACCCAGTACTTC. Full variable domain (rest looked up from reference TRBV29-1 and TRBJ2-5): SAVISQKPSRDICQRGTSLTIQCQVDSQVTMMFWYRQQPGQSLTLIATANQGSEATYESGFVIDKFPISRPNLTFSTLTVSNMSPEDSSIYLCSIREKETQYFGPGTRLLVL.

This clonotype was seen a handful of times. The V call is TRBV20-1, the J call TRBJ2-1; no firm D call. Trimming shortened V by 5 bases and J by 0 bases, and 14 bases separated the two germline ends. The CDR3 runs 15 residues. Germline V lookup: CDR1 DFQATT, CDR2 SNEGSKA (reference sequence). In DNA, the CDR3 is TGCAGTGCTGAAGGTTACGAGAGCTCCTACAATGAGCAGTTCTTC. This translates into CSAEGYESSYNEQFF.

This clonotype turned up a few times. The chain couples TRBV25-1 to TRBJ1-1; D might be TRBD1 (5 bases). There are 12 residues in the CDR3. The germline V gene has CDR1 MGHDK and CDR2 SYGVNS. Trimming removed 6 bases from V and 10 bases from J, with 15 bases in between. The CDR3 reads CASRDDGGGAFF. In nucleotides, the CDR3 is TGTGCCAGCAGGGACGACGGTGGGGGAGCTTTCTTT.

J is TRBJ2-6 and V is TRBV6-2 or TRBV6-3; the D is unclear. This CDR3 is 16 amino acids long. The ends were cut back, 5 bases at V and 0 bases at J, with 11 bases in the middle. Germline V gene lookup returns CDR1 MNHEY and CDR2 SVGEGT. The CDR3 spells CASSGDISSGANVLTF. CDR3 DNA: TGTGCCAGCAGTGGGGATATTAGCTCTGGGGCCAACGTCCTGACTTTC.

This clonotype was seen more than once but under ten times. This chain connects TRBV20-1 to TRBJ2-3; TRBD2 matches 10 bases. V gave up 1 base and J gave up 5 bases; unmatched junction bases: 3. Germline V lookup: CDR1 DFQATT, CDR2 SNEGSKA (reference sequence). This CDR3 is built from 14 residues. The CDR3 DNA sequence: TGCAGTGCTAGAGCTCCTAGCGGGGGAGATACGCAGTATTTT. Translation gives CSARAPSGGDTQYF.

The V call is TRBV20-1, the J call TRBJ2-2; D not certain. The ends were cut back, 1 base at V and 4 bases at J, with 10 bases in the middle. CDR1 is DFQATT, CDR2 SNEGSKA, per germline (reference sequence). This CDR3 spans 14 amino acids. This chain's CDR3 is CSARAPARTGELFF. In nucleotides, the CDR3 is TGCAGTGCTAGAGCCCCCGCCCGCACCGGGGAGCTGTTTTTT.

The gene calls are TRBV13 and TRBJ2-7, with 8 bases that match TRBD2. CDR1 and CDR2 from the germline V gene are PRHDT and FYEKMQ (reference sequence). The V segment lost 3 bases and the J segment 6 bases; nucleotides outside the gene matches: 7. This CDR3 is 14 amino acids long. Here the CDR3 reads CASSLMTSEGEQYF. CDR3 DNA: TGTGCCAGCAGCTTGATGACTAGCGAGGGCGAGCAGTACTTC. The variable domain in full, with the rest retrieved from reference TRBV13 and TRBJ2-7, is AAGVIQSPRHLIKEKRETATLKCYPIPRHDTVYWYQQGPGQDPQFLISFYEKMQSDKGSIPDRFSAQQFSDYHSELNMSSLELGDSALYFCASSLMTSEGEQYFGPGTRLTVT.

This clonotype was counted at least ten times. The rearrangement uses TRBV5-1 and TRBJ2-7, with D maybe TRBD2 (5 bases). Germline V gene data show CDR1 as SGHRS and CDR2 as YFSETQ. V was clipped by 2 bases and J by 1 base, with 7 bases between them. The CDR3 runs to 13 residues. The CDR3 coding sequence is TGCGCCAGCAGCTTACGGGGTTCCTACGAGCAGTACTTC. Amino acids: CASSLRGSYEQYF.

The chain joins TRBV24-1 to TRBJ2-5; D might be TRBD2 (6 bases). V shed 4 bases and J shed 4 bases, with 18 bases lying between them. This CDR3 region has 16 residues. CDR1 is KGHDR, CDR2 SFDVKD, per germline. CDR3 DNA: TGTGCCACCAGTGACACCCGGAGCTCCGGGGGAGAGACCCAGTACTTC. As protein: CATSDTRSSGGETQYF.

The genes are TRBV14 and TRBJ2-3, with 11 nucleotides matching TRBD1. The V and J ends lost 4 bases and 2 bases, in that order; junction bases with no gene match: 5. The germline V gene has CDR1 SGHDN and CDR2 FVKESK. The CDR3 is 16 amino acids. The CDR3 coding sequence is TGTGCCAGCAGCCCGGACAGGGGGCTGAACACAGATACGCAGTATTTT. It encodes CASSPDRGLNTDTQYF.

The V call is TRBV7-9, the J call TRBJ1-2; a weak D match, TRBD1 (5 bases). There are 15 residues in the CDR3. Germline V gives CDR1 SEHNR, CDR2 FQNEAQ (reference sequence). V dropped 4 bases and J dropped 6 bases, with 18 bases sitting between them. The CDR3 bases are TGTGCCAGCAGCTCTCAGGGCGTCAGGGTCCATGGCTACACCTTC. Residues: CASSSQGVRVHGYTF.

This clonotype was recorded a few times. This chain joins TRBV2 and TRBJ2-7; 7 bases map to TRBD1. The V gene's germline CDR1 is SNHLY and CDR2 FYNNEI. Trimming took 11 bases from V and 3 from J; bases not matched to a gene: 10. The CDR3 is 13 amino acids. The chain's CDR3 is CAGTLRDSYEQYF. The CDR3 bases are TGTGCCGGTACACTCCGGGACAGCTACGAGCAGTACTTC.

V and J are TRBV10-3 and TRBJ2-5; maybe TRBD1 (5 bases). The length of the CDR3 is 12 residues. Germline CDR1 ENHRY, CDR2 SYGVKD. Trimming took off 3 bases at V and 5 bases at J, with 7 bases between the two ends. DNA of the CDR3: TGTGCCATCAGTGACAGGGCGGAGACCCAGTACTTC. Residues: CAISDRAETQYF.

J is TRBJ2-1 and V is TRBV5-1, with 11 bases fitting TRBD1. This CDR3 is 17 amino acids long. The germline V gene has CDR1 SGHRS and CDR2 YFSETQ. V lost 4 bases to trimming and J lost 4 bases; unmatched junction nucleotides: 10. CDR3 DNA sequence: TGCGCCAGCAGCCCCGGACAGGGGGCCGATTTTTACAATGAGCAGTTCTTC. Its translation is CASSPGQGADFYNEQFF.

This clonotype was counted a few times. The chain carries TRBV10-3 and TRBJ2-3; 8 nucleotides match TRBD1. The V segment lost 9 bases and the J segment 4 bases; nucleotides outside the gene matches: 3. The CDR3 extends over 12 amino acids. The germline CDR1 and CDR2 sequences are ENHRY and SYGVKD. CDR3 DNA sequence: TGTGCCATTGGACAGGGATCAGATACGCAGTATTTT. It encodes CAIGQGSDTQYF.

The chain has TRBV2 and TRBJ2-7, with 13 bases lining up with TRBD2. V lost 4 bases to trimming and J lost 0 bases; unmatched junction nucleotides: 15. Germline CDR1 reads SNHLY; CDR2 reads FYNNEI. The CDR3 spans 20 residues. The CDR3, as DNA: TGTGCCAGCAGTGGGGAGACTAGCGGGAGGATCAGATTTGGCTCCTACGAGCAGTACTTC. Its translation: CASSGETSGRIRFGSYEQYF. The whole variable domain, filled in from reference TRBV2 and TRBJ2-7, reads EPEVTQTPSHQVTQMGQEVILRCVPISNHLYFYWYRQILGQKVEFLVSFYNNEISEKSEIFDDQFSVERPDGSNFTLKIRSTKLEDSAMYFCASSGETSGRIRFGSYEQYFGPGTRLTVT.

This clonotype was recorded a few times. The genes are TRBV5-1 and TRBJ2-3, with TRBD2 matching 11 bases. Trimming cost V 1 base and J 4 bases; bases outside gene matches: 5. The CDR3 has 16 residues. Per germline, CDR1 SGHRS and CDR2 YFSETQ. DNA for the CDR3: TGCGCCAGCAGCTTGATCGGGACTAGCGGCCCAGATACGCAGTATTTT. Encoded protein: CASSLIGTSGPDTQYF.

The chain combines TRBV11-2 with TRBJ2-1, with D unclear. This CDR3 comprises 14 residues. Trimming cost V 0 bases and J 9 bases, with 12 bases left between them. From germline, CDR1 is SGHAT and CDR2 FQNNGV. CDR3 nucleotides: TGTGCCAGCAGCTTAGATCTGATCCCCCTTGAGCAGTTCTTC. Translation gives CASSLDLIPLEQFF.